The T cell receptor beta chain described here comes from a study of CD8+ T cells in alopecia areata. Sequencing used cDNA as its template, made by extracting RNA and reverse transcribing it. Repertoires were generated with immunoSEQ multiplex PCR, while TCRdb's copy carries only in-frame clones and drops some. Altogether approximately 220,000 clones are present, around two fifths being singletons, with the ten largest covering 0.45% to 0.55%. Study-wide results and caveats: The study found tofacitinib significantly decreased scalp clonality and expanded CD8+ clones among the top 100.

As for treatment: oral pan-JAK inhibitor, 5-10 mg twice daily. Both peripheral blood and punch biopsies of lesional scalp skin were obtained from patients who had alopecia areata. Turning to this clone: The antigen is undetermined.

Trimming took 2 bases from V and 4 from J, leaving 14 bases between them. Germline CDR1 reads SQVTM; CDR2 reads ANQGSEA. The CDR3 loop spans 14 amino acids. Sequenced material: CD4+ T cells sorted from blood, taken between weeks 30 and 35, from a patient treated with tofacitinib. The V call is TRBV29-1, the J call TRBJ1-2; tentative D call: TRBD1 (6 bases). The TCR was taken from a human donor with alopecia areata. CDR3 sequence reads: CSVETQGRAYGYTF. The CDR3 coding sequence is TGCAGCGTTGAAACCCAGGGGCGCGCCTATGGCTACACCTTC. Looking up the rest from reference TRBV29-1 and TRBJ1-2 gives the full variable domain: SAVISQKPSRDICQRGTSLTIQCQVDSQVTMMFWYRQQPGQSLTLIATANQGSEATYESGFVIDKFPISRPNLTFSTLTVSNMSPEDSSIYLCSVETQGRAYGYTFGSGTRLTVV.